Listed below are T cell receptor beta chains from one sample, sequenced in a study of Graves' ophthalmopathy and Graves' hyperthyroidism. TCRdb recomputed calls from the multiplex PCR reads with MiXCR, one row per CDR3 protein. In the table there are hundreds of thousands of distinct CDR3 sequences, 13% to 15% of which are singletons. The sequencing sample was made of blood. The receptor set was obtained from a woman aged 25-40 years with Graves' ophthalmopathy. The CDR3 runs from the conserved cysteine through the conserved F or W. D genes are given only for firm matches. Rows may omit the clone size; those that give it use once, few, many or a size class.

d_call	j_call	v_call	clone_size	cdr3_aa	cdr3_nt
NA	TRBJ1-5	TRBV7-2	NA	CASGTGAAGQPQHF	TGTGCCAGCGGCACCGGGGCCGCAGGGCAGCCCCAGCATTTT
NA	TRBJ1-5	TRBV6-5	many	CASSYSPGEGTEPQHF	TGTGCCAGCAGTTACTCGCCCGGGGAGGGGACGGAGCCCCAGCATTTT
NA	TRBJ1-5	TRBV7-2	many	CASSLGIGNIQPQHF	TGTGCCAGCAGCTTAGGAATAGGGAATATTCAGCCCCAGCATTTT
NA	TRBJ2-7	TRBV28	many	CASSLWGWQGKYEQYF	TGTGCCAGCAGTTTATGGGGATGGCAGGGTAAATACGAGCAGTACTTC
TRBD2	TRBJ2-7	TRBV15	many	CATSRDFASGTYEQYF	TGTGCCACCAGCAGAGATTTTGCTAGCGGGACCTACGAGCAGTACTTC
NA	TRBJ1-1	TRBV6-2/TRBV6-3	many	CASSYFARVRTEAFF	TGTGCCAGCAGTTACTTTGCCAGGGTTCGCACTGAAGCTTTCTTT
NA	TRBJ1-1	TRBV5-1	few	CASSLLASMNTEAFF	TGCGCCAGCAGCTTGTTGGCGAGCATGAACACTGAAGCTTTCTTT
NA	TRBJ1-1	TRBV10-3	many	CAISEYTEAFF	TGTGCCATCAGTGAATATACTGAAGCTTTCTTT
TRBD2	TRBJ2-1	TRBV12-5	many	CASGLARLAGGPSYNEQFF	TGTGCTAGTGGTTTGGCCCGACTAGCGGGGGGGCCCTCCTACAATGAGCAGTTCTTC
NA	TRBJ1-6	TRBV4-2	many	CASSQEKAPPSPLHF	TGTGCCAGCAGCCAAGAGAAAGCTCCCCCTTCACCCCTCCACTTT
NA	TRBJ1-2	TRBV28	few	CASRRDSMGGYTF	TGTGCCAGCAGAAGGGATTCTATGGGTGGCTACACCTTC
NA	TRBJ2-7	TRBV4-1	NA	CASSHPGGEKQYF	TGCGCCAGCAGCCACCCTGGCGGCGAAAAGCAGTACTTC
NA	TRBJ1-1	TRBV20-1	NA	CSARDSTDGKAEAFF	TGCAGTGCTAGAGATTCGACAGACGGTAAGGCTGAAGCTTTCTTT
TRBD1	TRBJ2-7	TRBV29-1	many	CSVVRGQGTYEQYF	TGCAGCGTTGTTCGGGGACAGGGGACCTACGAGCAGTACTTC
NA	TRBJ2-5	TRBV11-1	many	CASSLGGSHSNQETQYF	TGTGCCAGCAGCTTAGGGGGATCACACTCGAACCAAGAGACCCAGTACTTC
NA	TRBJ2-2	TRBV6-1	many	CASSEQGGTGELFF	TGTGCCAGCAGTGAACAGGGAGGCACCGGGGAGCTGTTTTTT
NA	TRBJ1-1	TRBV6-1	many	CASSVVTNTEAFF	TGTGCCAGCAGTGTGGTGACTAACACTGAAGCTTTCTTT
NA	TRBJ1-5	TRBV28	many	CASRKTGGGNQPQHF	TGTGCCAGCAGAAAAACAGGTGGGGGCAATCAGCCCCAGCATTTT
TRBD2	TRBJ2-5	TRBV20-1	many	CSARSGRHWETQYF	TGCAGTGCTAGAAGCGGGAGGCATTGGGAGACCCAGTACTTC
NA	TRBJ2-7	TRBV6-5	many	CASSYSGGTSGNEQYF	TGTGCCAGCAGTTACTCGGGAGGGACAAGTGGCAACGAGCAGTACTTC
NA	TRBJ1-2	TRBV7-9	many	CATSVGASELHGYTF	TGTGCCACCTCCGTGGGGGCTTCCGAACTCCATGGCTACACCTTC
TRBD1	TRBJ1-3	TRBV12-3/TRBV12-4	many	CASRPDRAAGNTIYF	TGTGCCAGCAGACCGGACAGGGCAGCTGGAAACACCATATATTTT
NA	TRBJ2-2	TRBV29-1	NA	CSAKTYTNTGELFF	TGCAGCGCTAAGACGTATACGAACACCGGGGAGCTGTTTTTT
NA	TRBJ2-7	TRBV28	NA	CASSSLGASEQYF	TGTGCCAGCAGCAGTTTAGGGGCTTCCGAGCAGTACTTC
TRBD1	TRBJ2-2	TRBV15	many	CATSRSLYRDRGGGELFF	TGTGCCACCAGCAGATCCCTATACCGGGACAGGGGCGGCGGGGAGCTGTTTTTT
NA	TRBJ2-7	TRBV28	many	CASRSTGTYYEQYF	TGTGCCAGCAGATCTACCGGGACATACTACGAGCAGTACTTC
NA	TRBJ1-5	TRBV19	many	CASSPAGPNSNQPQHF	TGTGCCAGTAGTCCCGCGGGACCGAATAGCAATCAGCCCCAGCATTTT
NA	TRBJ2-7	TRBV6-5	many	CASSYSTVNEQYF	TGTGCCAGCAGTTACTCGACTGTGAACGAGCAGTACTTC
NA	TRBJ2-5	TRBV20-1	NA	CSARDSRGIQEIQYF	TGCAGTGCTAGAGATTCCCGGGGAATCCAAGAGATCCAGTACTTC
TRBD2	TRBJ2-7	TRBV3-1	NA	CASSVERGASYEQYF	TGTGCCAGCAGCGTCGAGCGGGGGGCCTCCTACGAGCAGTACTTC
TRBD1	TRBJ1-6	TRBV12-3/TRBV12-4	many	CASSPGQVLHF	TGTGCCAGCAGCCCGGGACAGGTCCTCCACTTT
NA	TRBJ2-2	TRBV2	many	CASSVGTRYTGELFF	TGTGCCAGCAGTGTCGGGACACGGTACACCGGGGAGCTGTTTTTT
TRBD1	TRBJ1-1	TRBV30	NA	CAWSPGQGRFDTEAFF	TGTGCCTGGAGCCCGGGACAGGGGAGATTCGACACTGAAGCTTTCTTT
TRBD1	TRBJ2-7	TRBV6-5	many	CASSYSMGQGYEQYF	TGTGCCAGCAGTTACTCGATGGGACAGGGCTACGAGCAGTACTTC
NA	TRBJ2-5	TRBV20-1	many	CSARVGRETQYF	TGCAGTGCTAGAGTTGGAAGAGAGACCCAGTACTTC
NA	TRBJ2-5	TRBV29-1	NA	CSVSAGGVRETQYF	TGCAGCGTCTCCGCCGGGGGAGTCCGAGAGACCCAGTACTTC
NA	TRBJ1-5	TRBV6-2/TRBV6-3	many	CASSSLVGTANQPQHF	TGTGCCAGCAGTTCTTTAGTGGGGACCGCAAATCAGCCCCAGCATTTT
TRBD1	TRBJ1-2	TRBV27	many	CASSSDRWDGYTF	TGTGCCAGCAGTTCGGACAGGTGGGACGGCTACACCTTC
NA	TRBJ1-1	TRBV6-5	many	CASRLAGYQGMNTEAFF	TGTGCCAGCAGACTTGCCGGATATCAGGGGATGAACACTGAAGCTTTCTTT
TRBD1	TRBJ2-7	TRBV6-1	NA	CASSELFPRQGAHEQYF	TGTGCCAGCAGTGAACTGTTCCCGAGACAGGGTGCCCACGAGCAGTACTTC
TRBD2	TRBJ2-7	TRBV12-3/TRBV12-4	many	CASSLSQLAETYEQYF	TGTGCCAGCAGTTTAAGTCAACTAGCGGAAACCTACGAGCAGTACTTC
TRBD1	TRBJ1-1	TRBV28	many	CASSLWGQGTNTEAFF	TGTGCCAGCAGTTTGTGGGGACAGGGGACGAACACTGAAGCTTTCTTT
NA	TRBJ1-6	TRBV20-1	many	CSARLSNGNSPLHF	TGCAGTGCTAGACTGTCAAATGGGAATTCACCCCTCCACTTT
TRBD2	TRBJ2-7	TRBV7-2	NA	CASSPTGTRAREQYF	TGTGCCAGCAGCCCGACGGGGACTAGGGCACGCGAGCAGTACTTC
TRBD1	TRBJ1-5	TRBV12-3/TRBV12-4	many	CASSLRLPGQGRLSNQPQHF	TGTGCCAGCAGTTTAAGGCTTCCGGGACAGGGGAGGCTAAGCAATCAGCCCCAGCATTTT
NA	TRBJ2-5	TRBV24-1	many	CATSDFSPEQETQYF	TGTGCCACCAGTGATTTTAGCCCAGAACAAGAGACCCAGTACTTC
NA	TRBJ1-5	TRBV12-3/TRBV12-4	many	CASSLGQPQHF	TGTGCCAGCAGTTTAGGACAGCCCCAGCATTTT
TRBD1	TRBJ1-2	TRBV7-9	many	CASGQGDYGYTF	TGTGCCAGCGGACAGGGGGATTATGGCTACACCTTC
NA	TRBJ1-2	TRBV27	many	CASSFGPTYGYTF	TGTGCCAGCAGTTTTGGGCCAACCTATGGCTACACCTTC
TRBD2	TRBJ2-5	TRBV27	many	CASSWERGGMAQYF	TGTGCCAGCAGTTGGGAACGGGGGGGGATGGCCCAGTACTTC
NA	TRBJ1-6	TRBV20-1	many	CSASRDLQNSPLHF	TGCAGTGCTAGTCGAGACCTGCAAAATTCACCCCTCCACTTT
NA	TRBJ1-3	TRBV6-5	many	CASTYSDAGNTIYF	TGTGCCAGCACCTACTCGGACGCTGGAAACACCATATATTTT
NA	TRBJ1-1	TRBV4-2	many	CASKYRMNTEAFF	TGTGCCAGCAAATACAGGATGAACACTGAAGCTTTCTTT
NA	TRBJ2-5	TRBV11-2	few	CASSLEAPETQYF	TGTGCCAGCAGCTTAGAGGCTCCAGAGACCCAGTACTTC
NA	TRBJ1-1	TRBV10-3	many	CAIGQGDTEAFF	TGTGCCATCGGCCAAGGAGACACTGAAGCTTTCTTT
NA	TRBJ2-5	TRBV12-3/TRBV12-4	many	CASSFRRGLQTQYF	TGTGCCAGCAGTTTTCGGCGGGGATTGCAGACCCAGTACTTC
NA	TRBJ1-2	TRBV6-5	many	CASSYEWYTF	TGTGCCAGCAGTTACGAATGGTACACCTTC
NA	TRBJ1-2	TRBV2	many	CASRRDRGVVYGYTF	TGTGCCAGCAGGAGGGACCGCGGGGTAGTCTATGGCTACACCTTC
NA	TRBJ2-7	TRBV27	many	CASSVRPWYEQYF	TGTGCCAGCAGTGTTAGGCCGTGGTACGAGCAGTACTTC